The T cell receptor (beta chain) under discussion was sequenced for a study of blood T cell repertoires in COVID-19. In the authors' workflow: Reference gene primer amplification in the assay estimated nucleated cell counts. Data came from immunoSEQ multiplex PCR; TCRdb stores just in-frame clones and leaves some out. That table supplies the V and J calls and clone size; D and trimming were determined from the DNA. Among 180,000 or so clones listed, about 80% were seen once. V lost 5 bases to trimming and J lost 8 bases; unmatched junction nucleotides: 9. Looked up from germline, CDR1 is SGHVS and CDR2 is FQNEAQ. The CDR3 runs to 16 residues.

The TCR sequence derives from a human donor with acute or convalescent COVID-19. The donor label of this sample is uncertain. This chain links TRBV7-8 with TRBJ1-6; 10 nucleotides line up with TRBD1. Material for sequencing was peripheral blood. Here the CDR3 reads CASSQADRGLYSPLHF. The CDR3 region has the DNA TGTGCCAGCAGCCAGGCGGACAGGGGGTTGTATTCACCCCTCCACTTT.